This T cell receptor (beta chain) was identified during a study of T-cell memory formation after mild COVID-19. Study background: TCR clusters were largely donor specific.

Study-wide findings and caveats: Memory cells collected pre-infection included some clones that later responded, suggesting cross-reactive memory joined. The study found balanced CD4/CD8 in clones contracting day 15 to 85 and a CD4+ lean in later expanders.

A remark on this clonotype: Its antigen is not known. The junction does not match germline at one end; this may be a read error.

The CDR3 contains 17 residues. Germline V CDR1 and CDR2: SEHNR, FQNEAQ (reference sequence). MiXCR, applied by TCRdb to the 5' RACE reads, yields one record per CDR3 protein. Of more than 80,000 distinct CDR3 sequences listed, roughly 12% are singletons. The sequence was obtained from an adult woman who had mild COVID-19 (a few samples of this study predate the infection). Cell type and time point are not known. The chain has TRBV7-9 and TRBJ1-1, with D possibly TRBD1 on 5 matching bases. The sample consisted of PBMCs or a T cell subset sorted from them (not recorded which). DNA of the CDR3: TGTGCCAGCAGCGTAGGACGTCCCGGGACTTCCCCCCGCGTTCCAACTTTT. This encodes CASSVGRPGTSPRVPTF. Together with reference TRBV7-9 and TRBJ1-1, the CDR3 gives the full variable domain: DTGVSQNPRHKITKRGQNVTFRCDPISEHNRLYWYRQTLGQGPEFLTYFQNEAQLEKSRLLSDRFSAERPKGSFSTLEIQRTEQGDSAMYLCASSVGRPGTSPRVPTFGQGTRLTVV.